The source of this T cell receptor (beta chain) is a study of Graves' ophthalmopathy and Graves' hyperthyroidism. CDR3 length: 15 residues. V lost 0 bases to trimming and J lost 4 bases, with 12 bases between them. Germline lookup yields CDR1 LNHNV and CDR2 YYDKDF (reference sequence). The sequenced template was RNA, covering the TCR beta CDR3 region. First-round RT-PCR employed HTBI primers, with a second-round multiplex PCR after it. TCRdb re-derived calls from the multiplex PCR reads in MiXCR, one entry per CDR3 protein. The table has 260,000 or so distinct CDR3 sequences, around 50% seen once. This clonotype is categorized as medium-sized. A 10 ml volume of fresh peripheral blood provided the PBMCs.

Source material: peripheral blood. The chain employs TRBV15 and TRBJ2-5, with D possibly being TRBD2 (6 bases). This clonotype was sampled from an adult man with Graves' ophthalmopathy. The CDR3 loop reads CATSRDWREGETQYF. In DNA, the CDR3 is TGTGCCACCAGCAGAGACTGGCGGGAAGGAGAGACCCAGTACTTC.